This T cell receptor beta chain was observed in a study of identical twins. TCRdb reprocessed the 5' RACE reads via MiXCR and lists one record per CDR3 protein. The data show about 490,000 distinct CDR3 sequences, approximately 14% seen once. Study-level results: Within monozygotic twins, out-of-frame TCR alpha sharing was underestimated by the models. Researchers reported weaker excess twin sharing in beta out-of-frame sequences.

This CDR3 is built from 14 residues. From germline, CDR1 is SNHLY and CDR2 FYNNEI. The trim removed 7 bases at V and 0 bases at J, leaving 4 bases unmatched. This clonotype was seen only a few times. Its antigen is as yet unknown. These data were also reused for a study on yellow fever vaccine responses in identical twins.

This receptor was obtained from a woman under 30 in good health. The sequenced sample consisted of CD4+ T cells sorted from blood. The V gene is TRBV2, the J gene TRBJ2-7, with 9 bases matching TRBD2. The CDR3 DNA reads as TGTGCCAGCACTGTTAGCGGGAGCTCCTACGAGCAGTACTTC. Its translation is CASTVSGSSYEQYF.